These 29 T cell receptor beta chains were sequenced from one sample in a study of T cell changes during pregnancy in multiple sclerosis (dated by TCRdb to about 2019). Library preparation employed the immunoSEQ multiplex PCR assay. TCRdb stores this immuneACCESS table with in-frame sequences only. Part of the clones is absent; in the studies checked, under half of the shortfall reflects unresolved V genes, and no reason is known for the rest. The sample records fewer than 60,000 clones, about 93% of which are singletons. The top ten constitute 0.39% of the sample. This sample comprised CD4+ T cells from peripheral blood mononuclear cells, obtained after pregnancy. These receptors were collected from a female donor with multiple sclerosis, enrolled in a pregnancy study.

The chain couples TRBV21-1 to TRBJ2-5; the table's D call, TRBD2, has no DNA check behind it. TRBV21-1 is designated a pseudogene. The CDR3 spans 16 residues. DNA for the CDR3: TGTGCCAGCAGCAAAGGTTTTGGGCGGGGCGGAGAGACCCAGTACTTC. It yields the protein CASSKGFGRGGETQYF.

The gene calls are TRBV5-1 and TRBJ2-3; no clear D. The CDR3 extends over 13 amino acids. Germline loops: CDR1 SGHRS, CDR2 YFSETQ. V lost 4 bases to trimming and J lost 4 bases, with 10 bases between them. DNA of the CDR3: TGCGCCAGCAGCCGCCCTGGCTCAGATACGCAGTATTTT. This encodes CASSRPGSDTQYF. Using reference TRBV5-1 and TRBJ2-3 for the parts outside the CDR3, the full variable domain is KAGVTQTPRYLIKTRGQQVTLSCSPISGHRSVSWYQQTPGQGLQFLFEYFSETQRNKGNFPGRFSGRQFSNSRSEMNVSTLELGDSALYLCASSRPGSDTQYFGPGTRLTVL.

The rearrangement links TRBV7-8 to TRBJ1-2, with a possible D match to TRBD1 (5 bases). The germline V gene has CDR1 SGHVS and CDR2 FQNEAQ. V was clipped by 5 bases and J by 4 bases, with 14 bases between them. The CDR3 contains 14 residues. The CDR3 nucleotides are TGTGCCAGCAGCGCTCAGGGTATAGGCTATGGCTACACCTTC. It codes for CASSAQGIGYGYTF. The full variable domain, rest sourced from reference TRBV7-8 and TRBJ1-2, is GAGVSQSPRYKVAKRGQDVALRCDPISGHVSLFWYQQALGQGPEFLTYFQNEAQLDKSGLPSDRFFAERPEGSVSTLKIQRTQQEDSAVYLCASSAQGIGYGYTFGSGTRLTVV.

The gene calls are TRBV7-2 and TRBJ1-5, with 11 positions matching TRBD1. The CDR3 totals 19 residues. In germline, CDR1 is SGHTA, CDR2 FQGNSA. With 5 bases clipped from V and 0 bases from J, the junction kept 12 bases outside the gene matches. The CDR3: CASSTLDRGLLGSNQPQHF. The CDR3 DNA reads TGTGCCAGCAGCACTTTGGACAGGGGGCTTCTTGGTAGCAATCAGCCCCAGCATTTT.

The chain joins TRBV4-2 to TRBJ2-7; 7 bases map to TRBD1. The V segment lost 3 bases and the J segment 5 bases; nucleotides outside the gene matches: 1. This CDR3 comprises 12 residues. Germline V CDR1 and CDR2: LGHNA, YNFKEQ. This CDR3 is CASSQGQNEQYF. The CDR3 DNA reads TGTGCCAGCAGCCAGGGACAGAACGAGCAGTACTTC.

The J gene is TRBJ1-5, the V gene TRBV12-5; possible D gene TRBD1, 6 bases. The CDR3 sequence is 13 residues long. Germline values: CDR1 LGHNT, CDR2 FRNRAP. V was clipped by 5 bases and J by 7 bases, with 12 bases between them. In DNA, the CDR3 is TGTGCTAGTGGTCCGCCGACAGGCCAGCCCCAGCATTTT. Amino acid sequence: CASGPPTGQPQHF.

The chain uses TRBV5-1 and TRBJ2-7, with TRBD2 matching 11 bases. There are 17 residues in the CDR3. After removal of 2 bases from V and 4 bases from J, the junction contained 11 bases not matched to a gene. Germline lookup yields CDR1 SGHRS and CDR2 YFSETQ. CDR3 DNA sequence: TGCGCCAGCAGCTTAGGACTAGCGGGCCCGTGGGGATACGAGCAGTACTTC. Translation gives CASSLGLAGPWGYEQYF.

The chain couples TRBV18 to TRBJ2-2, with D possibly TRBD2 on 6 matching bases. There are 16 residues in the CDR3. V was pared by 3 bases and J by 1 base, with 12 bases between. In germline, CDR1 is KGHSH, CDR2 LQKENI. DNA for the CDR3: TGTGCCAGCTCACCCCGGATAGCGGAGAACACCGGGGAGCTGTTTTTT. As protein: CASSPRIAENTGELFF.

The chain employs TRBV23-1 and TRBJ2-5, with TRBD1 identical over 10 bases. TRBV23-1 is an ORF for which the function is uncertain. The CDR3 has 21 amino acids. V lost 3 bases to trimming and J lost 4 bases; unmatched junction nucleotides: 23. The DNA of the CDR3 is TGCGCCAGCAGTCATCGGGGGACTCGTACGGGACAGGGGCGCGTGAGAGAGACCCAGTACTTC. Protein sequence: CASSHRGTRTGQGRVRETQYF.

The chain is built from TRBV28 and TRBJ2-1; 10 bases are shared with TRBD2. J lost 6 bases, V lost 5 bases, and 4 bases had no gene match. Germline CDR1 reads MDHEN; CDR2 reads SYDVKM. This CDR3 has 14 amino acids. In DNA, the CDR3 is TGTGCCAGCAGTGTTAGCGGGAGGCTCAATGAGCAGTTCTTC. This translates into CASSVSGRLNEQFF.

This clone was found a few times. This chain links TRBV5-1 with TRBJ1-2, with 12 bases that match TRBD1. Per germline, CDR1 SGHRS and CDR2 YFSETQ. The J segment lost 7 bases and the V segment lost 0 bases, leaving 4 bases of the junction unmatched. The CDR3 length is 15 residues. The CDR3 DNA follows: TGCGCCAGCAGCTTGGCCGGGACAGGGGGCTTTGGCTACACCTTC. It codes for CASSLAGTGGFGYTF.

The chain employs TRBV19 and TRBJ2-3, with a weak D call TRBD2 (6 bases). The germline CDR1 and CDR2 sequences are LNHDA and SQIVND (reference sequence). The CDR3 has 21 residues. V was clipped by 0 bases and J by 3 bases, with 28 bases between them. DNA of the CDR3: TGTGCCAGTAGTATAGATCGGGCACACGGGAAAGGGAGGATGTCGACAGATACGCAGTATTTT. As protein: CASSIDRAHGKGRMSTDTQYF. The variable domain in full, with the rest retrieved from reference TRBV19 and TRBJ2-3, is DGGITQSPKYLFRKEGQNVTLSCEQNLNHDAMYWYRQDPGQGLRLIYYSQIVNDFQKGDIAEGYSVSREKKESFPLTVTSAQKNPTAFYLCASSIDRAHGKGRMSTDTQYFGPGTRLTVL.

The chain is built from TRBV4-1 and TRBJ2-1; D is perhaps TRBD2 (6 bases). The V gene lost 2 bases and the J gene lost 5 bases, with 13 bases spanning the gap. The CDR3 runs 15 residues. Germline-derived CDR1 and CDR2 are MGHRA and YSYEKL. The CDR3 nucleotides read TGCGCCAGCAGCCAAATCCGGGAGAGGAACAATGAGCAGTTCTTC. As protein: CASSQIRERNNEQFF.

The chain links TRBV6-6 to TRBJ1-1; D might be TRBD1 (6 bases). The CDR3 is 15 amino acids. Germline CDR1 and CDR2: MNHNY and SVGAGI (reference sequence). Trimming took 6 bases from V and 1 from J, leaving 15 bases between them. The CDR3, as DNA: TGTGCCAGCAGCCCGGCACAGGGCTGGAACACTGAAGCTTTCTTT. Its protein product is CASSPAQGWNTEAFF.

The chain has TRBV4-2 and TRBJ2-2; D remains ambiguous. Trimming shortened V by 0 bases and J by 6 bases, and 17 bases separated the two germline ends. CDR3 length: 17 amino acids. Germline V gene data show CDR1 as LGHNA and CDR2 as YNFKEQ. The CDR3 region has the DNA TGTGCCAGCAGCCAAGATCCTAGAGCCGCCGGTCCCGGGGAGCTGTTTTTT. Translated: CASSQDPRAAGPGELFF.

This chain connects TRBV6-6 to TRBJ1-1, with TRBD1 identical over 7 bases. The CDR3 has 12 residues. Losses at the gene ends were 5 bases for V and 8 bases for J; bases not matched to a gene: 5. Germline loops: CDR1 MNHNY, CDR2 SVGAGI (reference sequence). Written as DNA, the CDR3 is TGTGCCAGCAGTAACAGGGGCCGAGAAGCTTTCTTT. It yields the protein CASSNRGREAFF.

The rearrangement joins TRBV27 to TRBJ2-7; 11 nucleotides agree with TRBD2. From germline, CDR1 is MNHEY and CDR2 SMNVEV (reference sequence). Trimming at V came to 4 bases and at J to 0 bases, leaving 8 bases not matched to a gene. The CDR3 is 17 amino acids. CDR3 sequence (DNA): TGTGCCAGCAGTTCGACTAAGACTAGCGGGGACTCCTACGAGCAGTACTTC. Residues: CASSSTKTSGDSYEQYF.

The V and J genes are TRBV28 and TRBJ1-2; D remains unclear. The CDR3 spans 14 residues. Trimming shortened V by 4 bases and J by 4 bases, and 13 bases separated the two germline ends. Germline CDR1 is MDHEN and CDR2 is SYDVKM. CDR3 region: CASSSNSRLYGYTF. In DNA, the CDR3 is TGTGCCAGCAGTTCTAACTCCAGGCTCTATGGCTACACCTTC.

The DNA of the CDR3 is TGTGCCAGCAGCTTAGCGCTACGACTAGCGGGAGGAGGGGAGACCCAGTACTTC. It specifies CASSLALRLAGGGETQYF. The chain employs TRBV7-2 and TRBJ2-5, with 13 positions matching TRBD2. Germline trimming cut 0 bases from V and 5 bases from J; bases unmatched to any gene: 9. CDR1 is SGHTA and CDR2 is FQGNSA in the germline V gene. The CDR3 runs to 18 residues.

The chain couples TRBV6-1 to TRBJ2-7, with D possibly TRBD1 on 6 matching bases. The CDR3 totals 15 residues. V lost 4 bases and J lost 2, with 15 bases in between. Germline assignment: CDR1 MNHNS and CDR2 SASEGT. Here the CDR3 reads CASSVGTGTPYEQYF. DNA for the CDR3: TGTGCCAGCAGTGTGGGTACAGGGACGCCCTACGAGCAGTACTTC.

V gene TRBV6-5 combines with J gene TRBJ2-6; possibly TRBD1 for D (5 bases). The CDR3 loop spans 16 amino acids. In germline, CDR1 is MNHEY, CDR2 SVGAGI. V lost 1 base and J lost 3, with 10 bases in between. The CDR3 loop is CASSYFSGIGANVLTF. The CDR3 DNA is TGTGCCAGCAGTTACTTTTCAGGGATTGGGGCCAACGTCCTGACTTTC.

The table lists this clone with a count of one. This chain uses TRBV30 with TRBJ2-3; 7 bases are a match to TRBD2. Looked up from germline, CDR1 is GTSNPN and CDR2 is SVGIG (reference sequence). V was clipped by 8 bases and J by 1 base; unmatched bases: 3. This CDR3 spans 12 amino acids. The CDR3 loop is CAGLAGTDTQYF. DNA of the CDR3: TGTGCCGGCCTAGCGGGCACAGATACGCAGTATTTT.

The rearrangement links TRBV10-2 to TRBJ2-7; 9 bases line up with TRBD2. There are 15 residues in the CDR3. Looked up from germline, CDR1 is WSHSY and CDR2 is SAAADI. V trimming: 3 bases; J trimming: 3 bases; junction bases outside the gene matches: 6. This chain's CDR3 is CASSESSGSIYEQYF. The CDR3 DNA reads TGCGCCAGCAGTGAAAGTAGCGGGAGTATCTACGAGCAGTACTTC.

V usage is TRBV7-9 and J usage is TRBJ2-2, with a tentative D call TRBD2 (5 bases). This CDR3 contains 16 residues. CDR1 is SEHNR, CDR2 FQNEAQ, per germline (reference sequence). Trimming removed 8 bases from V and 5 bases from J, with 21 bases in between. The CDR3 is CASSIAHPLRTGELFF. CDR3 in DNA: TGTGCCAGCTCGATAGCGCATCCTCTAAGGACCGGGGAGCTGTTTTTT.

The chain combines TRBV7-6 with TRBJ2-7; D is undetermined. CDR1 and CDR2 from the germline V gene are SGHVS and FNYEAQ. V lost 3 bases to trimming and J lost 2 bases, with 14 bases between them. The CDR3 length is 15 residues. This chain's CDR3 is CASSFSVTATYEQYF. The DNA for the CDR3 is TGTGCCAGCAGCTTCAGCGTGACGGCGACCTACGAGCAGTACTTC.

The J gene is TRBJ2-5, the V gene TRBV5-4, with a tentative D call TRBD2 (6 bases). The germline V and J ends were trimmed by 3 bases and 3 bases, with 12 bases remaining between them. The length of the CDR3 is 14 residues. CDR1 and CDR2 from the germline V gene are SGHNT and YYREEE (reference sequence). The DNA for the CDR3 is TGTGCCAGCAGCTGGAGGGCGCAAGAAGAGACCCAGTACTTC. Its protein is CASSWRAQEETQYF.

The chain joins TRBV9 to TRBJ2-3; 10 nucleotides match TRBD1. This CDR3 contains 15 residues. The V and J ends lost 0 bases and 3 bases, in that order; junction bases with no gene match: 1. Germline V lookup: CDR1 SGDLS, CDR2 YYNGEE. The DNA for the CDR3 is TGTGCCAGCAGCGTAGTGGGACAGGGGACAGATACGCAGTATTTT. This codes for CASSVVGQGTDTQYF. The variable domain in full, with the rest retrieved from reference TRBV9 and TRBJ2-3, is DSGVTQTPKHLITATGQRVTLRCSPRSGDLSVYWYQQSLDQGLQFLIQYYNGEERAKGNILERFSAQQFPDLHSELNLSSLELGDSALYFCASSVVGQGTDTQYFGPGTRLTVL.

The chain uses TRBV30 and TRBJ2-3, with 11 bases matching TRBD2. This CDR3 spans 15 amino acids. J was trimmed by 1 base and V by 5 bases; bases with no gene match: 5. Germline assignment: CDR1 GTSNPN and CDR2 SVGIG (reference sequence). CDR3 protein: CAWGLGLAGTDTQYF. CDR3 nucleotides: TGTGCCTGGGGATTGGGACTAGCGGGCACAGATACGCAGTATTTT.

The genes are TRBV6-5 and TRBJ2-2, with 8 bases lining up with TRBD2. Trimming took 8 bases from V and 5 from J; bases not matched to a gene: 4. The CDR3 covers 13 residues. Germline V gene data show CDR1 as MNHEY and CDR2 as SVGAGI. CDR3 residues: CASRLALTGELFF. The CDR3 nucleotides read TGTGCCAGCCGACTAGCGTTAACCGGGGAGCTGTTTTTT.